A single sample is the source of the 25 T cell receptor beta chains below, sequenced in a study of CD8 T cells in Susac syndrome. Reverse transcription used roughly 0.5 to 1 ug RNA and random hexamers. TCRdb reprocessed the immunoSEQ multiplex PCR reads via MiXCR and lists one record per CDR3 protein. The sample includes some 300,000 distinct CDR3 sequences, approximately 89% of them seen just once. Sequenced: CD8+ T cells from PBMCs. The origin of the receptors is a human donor with multiple sclerosis.

V is TRBV7-9 and J is TRBJ2-1, with D perhaps TRBD2 (5 bases). The CDR3 length is 15 residues. V dropped 5 bases and J dropped 3 bases, with 14 bases sitting between them. CDR1 SEHNR and CDR2 FQNEAQ come from the germline V gene (reference sequence). The CDR3 here is CASSPLGQYYNEQFF. Written as DNA, the CDR3 is TGTGCCAGCAGCCCACTAGGGCAGTACTACAATGAGCAGTTCTTC.

Comment on this clonotype: A read error may account for a junction end that differs from germline. The rearrangement uses TRBV7-9 and TRBJ2-1, with D possibly being TRBD2 (6 bases). In germline, CDR1 is SEHNR, CDR2 FQNEAQ (reference sequence). The CDR3 runs 13 residues. The CDR3 sequence: CASSSLGGNGQFF. CDR3 nucleotides: TGTGCCAGCAGCTCCCTGGGGGGTAATGGGCAGTTCTTC.

J is TRBJ2-2 and V is TRBV19; TRBD1 matches at 8 bases. V shed 3 bases, J shed 3 bases, and the junction held 9 bases outside the gene matches. The germline V gene encodes CDR1 LNHDA and CDR2 SQIVND (reference sequence). This CDR3 has 17 amino acids. The chain's CDR3 is CASSIQLDREDTGELFF. In nucleotides, the CDR3 is TGTGCCAGTAGTATCCAATTGGACAGGGAGGACACCGGGGAGCTGTTTTTT.

This chain links TRBV3-1 with TRBJ1-1; no reliable D call. Trimming shortened V by 4 bases and J by 0 bases, and 15 bases separated the two germline ends. The CDR3 totals 16 residues. Per the germline V gene, CDR1 is LGHDT and CDR2 is YNNKEL (reference sequence). The CDR3: CASSRLMEGLNTEAFF. The CDR3, as DNA: TGTGCCAGCAGCCGCCTTATGGAGGGCTTGAACACTGAAGCTTTCTTT.

This clonotype has a single count. The V call is TRBV9, the J call TRBJ1-4; tentative D call: TRBD1 (5 bases). Germline-derived CDR1 and CDR2 are SGDLS and YYNGEE. Between the trimmed V and J ends, which lost 1 base and 8 bases, there was a span of 15 bases. The length of the CDR3 is 15 residues. In nucleotides, the CDR3 is TGTGCCAGCAGCGTACAGGGCAGGGTCGCCGAAAAACTGTTTTTT. This translates into CASSVQGRVAEKLFF.

This chain uses TRBV2 with TRBJ1-1; TRBD1 might be the D (5 bases). The CDR3 is 13 amino acids. From germline, CDR1 is SNHLY and CDR2 FYNNEI. V was pared by 6 bases and J by 3 bases, with 11 bases between. CDR3 sequence reads: CASSVEGHTEAFF. CDR3 bases: TGTGCCAGCAGCGTGGAGGGACACACTGAAGCTTTCTTT.

This sequence joins TRBV4-3 and TRBJ2-5; TRBD2 matches at 11 bases. CDR1 LGHNA and CDR2 YSLEER come from the germline V gene. There are 17 residues in the CDR3. V dropped 0 bases and J dropped 5; count of bases not matched to a gene: 8. As DNA, the CDR3 is TGCGCCAGCAGCCAAGATGTAGCTAGCGGGAGGCGGGAGACCCAGTACTTC. It is translated as CASSQDVASGRRETQYF.

This clonotype was observed a few times. The rearrangement uses TRBV7-9 and TRBJ1-1; 12 positions agree with TRBD1. This CDR3 is built from 17 residues. Germline-derived CDR1 and CDR2 are SEHNR and FQNEAQ (reference sequence). V was clipped by 5 bases and J by 0 bases; unmatched bases: 7. DNA for the CDR3: TGTGCCAGCAGCCGTGGGACAGGGGGCGGCTTGAACACTGAAGCTTTCTTT. It specifies CASSRGTGGGLNTEAFF.

This clonotype was seen only once. V is TRBV29-1 and J is TRBJ1-3; D is possibly TRBD1 (5 bases). The germline CDR1 and CDR2 sequences are SQVTM and ANQGSEA. Trimming shortened V by 7 bases and J by 3 bases, and 19 bases separated the two germline ends. The CDR3 totals 15 residues. CDR3 nucleotides: TGCAGCGCCCTATCGGGGGGACTGGGTGGAAACACCATATATTTT. Protein: CSALSGGLGGNTIYF.

The rearrangement joins TRBV24-1 to TRBJ1-6; D ambiguous. The CDR3 has 13 residues. Germline assignment: CDR1 KGHDR and CDR2 SFDVKD. V was clipped by 6 bases and J by 8 bases, with 10 bases between them. CDR3 nucleotides: TGTGCCACCAGTCCGGCGGACGATTCACCCCTCCACTTT. It codes for CATSPADDSPLHF.

This rearrangement joins TRBV7-9 to TRBJ1-4, with 8 bases matching TRBD1. CDR1 is SEHNR, CDR2 FQNEAQ, per germline (reference sequence). J gave up 5 bases and V 4 bases, and 6 bases lay outside the gene matches. The CDR3 consists of 15 residues. In DNA, the CDR3 is TGTGCCAGCAGCTCCCCGGACAGGGAGAATGAAAAACTGTTTTTT. Translation: CASSSPDRENEKLFF.

DNA of the CDR3: TGTGCCAGCAGTTTATCTAGCGGGGGCGCAGATACGCAGTATTTT. Translated: CASSLSSGGADTQYF. This sequence joins TRBV6-5 and TRBJ2-3; TRBD2 matches at 10 bases. CDR1 is MNHEY, CDR2 SVGAGI, per germline. The trim removed 4 bases at V and 4 bases at J, leaving 5 bases unmatched. The CDR3 has 15 residues.

The chain carries TRBV5-1 and TRBJ1-1; D not resolved. Trimming left V 4 bases short and J 2 bases short, with 18 bases between. The CDR3 spans 16 residues. Germline V CDR1 and CDR2: SGHRS, YFSETQ. The CDR3 loop reads CASSPDGSALNTEAFF. In DNA form, the CDR3 reads TGCGCCAGCAGCCCGGACGGGTCAGCACTCAACACTGAAGCTTTCTTT.

This chain connects TRBV21-1 to TRBJ2-1; the D call of TRBD1 is as the table states it, not checked on the DNA. TRBV21-1 is tagged as a pseudogene. There are 18 residues in the CDR3. This CDR3 is CASSYCARRGPSYNEQFF. CDR3 nucleotide sequence: TGTGCCAGCAGCTACTGTGCCCGGCGGGGGCCCTCCTACAATGAGCAGTTCTTC.

This sequence joins TRBV7-3 and TRBJ2-2, with 9 nucleotides matching TRBD2. The J segment lost 6 bases and the V segment lost 5 bases, leaving 10 bases of the junction unmatched. The germline CDR1 and CDR2 sequences are SGHTA and FQGTGA. The CDR3 covers 16 residues. CDR3 sequence reads: CASSLYSGSAPGELFF. CDR3 DNA sequence: TGTGCCAGCAGCCTGTATAGCGGGAGTGCTCCCGGGGAGCTGTTTTTT.

This rearrangement joins TRBV6-4 to TRBJ1-6, with D perhaps TRBD1 (5 bases). Germline CDR1 is MRHNA and CDR2 is SNTAGT. The ends were cut back, 4 bases at V and 8 bases at J, with 12 bases in the middle. This CDR3 has 14 amino acids. For the CDR3, the DNA is TGTGCCAGCAGTGCAACAGGAGACGATTCACCCCTCCACTTT. Its protein is CASSATGDDSPLHF.

The chain recombines TRBV9 with TRBJ2-1; TRBD2 matches 13 bases. CDR1 is SGDLS, CDR2 YYNGEE, per germline. Trimming at V came to 4 bases and at J to 7 bases, leaving 14 bases not matched to a gene. This CDR3 is built from 18 residues. The CDR3 protein is CASSSRVRLAGGKNEQFF. Here the CDR3 DNA reads TGTGCCAGCAGCTCCAGGGTGCGACTAGCGGGGGGAAAAAATGAGCAGTTCTTC.

This clonotype was picked up one time. V usage is TRBV7-6 and J usage is TRBJ2-1; possibly TRBD1 or TRBD2 for D (5 bases each). The V end was cut by 5 bases, the J end by 6 bases, with 26 bases between. The CDR3 sequence is 18 residues long. Germline lookup yields CDR1 SGHVS and CDR2 FNYEAQ. For the CDR3, the DNA is TGTGCCAGCAGCCATCAAATGCAGTGGGACGCCCCCTCCAATGAGCAGTTCTTC. Protein: CASSHQMQWDAPSNEQFF.

This clonotype was detected only once. The genes are TRBV30 and TRBJ2-7, with D possibly called TRBD1 or TRBD2 (5 bases each). Trimming removed 0 bases at V and 4 bases at J, with 13 bases between. The CDR3 has 14 residues. CDR1 and CDR2 from the germline V gene are GTSNPN and SVGIG (reference sequence). CDR3 in DNA: TGTGCCTGGAGTGTCATCGGGACCCATTACGAGCAGTACTTC. The encoded protein is CAWSVIGTHYEQYF. Full variable domain (rest looked up from reference TRBV30 and TRBJ2-7): SQTIHQWPATLVQPVGSPLSLECTVEGTSNPNLYWYRQAAGRGLQLLFYSVGIGQISSEVPQNLSASRPQDRQFILSSKKLLLSDSGFYLCAWSVIGTHYEQYFGPGTRLTVT.

This clonotype showed up just once. The V gene is TRBV27, the J gene TRBJ2-7, with 7 positions matching TRBD2. Germline values: CDR1 MNHEY, CDR2 SMNVEV (reference sequence). The trim removed 5 bases at V and 2 bases at J, leaving 6 bases unmatched. CDR3 size: 14 residues. The CDR3: CASSPSSGPYEQYF. CDR3 bases: TGTGCCAGCAGTCCGAGTAGCGGGCCCTACGAGCAGTACTTC.

The chain uses TRBV12-3 or TRBV12-4 and TRBJ1-4, with D perhaps TRBD1 (6 bases). Deletions cut 6 bases from V and 2 bases from J, with 19 bases between. The CDR3 totals 17 residues. CDR3 loop: CASSPEGVTLTNEKLFF. The CDR3 DNA follows: TGTGCCAGCAGCCCAGAGGGGGTTACCCTGACTAATGAAAAACTGTTTTTT.

The chain employs TRBV3-1 and TRBJ1-4, with 11 bases identical to TRBD1. Per the germline V gene, CDR1 is LGHDT and CDR2 is YNNKEL (reference sequence). The CDR3 sequence is 18 residues long. V lost 0 bases to trimming and J lost 2 bases; unmatched junction nucleotides: 5. As DNA, the CDR3 is TGTGCCAGCAGCCAAGAATCCGGGACAGGGGGTACTAATGAAAAACTGTTTTTT. It encodes CASSQESGTGGTNEKLFF.

This chain uses TRBV6-2 or TRBV6-3 with TRBJ2-1; unclear D gene. Trimming removed 7 bases from V and 0 bases from J, with 16 bases in between. Germline V gene lookup returns CDR1 MNHEY and CDR2 SVGEGT. This CDR3 is built from 16 residues. The CDR3: CASKDGLVSSYNEQFF. The CDR3 DNA reads as TGTGCCAGCAAGGACGGGCTCGTCAGCTCCTACAATGAGCAGTTCTTC.

The chain joins TRBV7-8 to TRBJ2-1; weak D call: TRBD2 (6 bases). The V end lost 1 base, the J end lost 8 bases, and 15 bases lay between the germline ends. Germline V gene sequence: CDR1 SGHVS, CDR2 FQNEAQ. CDR3 size: 15 residues. CDR3 residues: CASSLVAGGEDEQFF. CDR3 DNA sequence: TGTGCCAGCAGCTTAGTAGCTGGCGGGGAAGATGAGCAGTTCTTC.

The chain uses TRBV6-2 or TRBV6-3 and TRBJ1-1; D uncertain. Trimming pared 0 bases from V and 9 bases from J, leaving 14 bases between. This CDR3 region has 14 residues. Germline CDR1 is MNHEY and CDR2 is SVGEGT. CDR3 protein: CASSYSDLLHQAFF. In DNA form, the CDR3 reads TGTGCCAGCAGTTACTCGGACCTTCTCCATCAAGCTTTCTTT.